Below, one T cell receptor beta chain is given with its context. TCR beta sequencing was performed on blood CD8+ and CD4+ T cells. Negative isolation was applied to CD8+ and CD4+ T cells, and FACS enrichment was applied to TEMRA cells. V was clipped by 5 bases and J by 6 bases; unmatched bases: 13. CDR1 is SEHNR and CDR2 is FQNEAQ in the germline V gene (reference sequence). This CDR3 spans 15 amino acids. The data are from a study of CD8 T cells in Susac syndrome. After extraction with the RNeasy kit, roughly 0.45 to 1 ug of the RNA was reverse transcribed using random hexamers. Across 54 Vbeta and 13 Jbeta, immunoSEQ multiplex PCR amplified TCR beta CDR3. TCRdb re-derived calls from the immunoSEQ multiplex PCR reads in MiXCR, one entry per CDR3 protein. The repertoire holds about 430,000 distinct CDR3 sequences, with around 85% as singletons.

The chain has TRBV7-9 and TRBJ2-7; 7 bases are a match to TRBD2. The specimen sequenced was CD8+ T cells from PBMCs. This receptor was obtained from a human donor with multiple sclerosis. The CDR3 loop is CASSRLAGDRSEQYF. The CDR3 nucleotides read TGTGCCAGCAGCCGCCTGGCGGGAGACCGCAGCGAGCAGTACTTC.